This T cell receptor (beta chain) emerged from a study of shared clonotypes between healthy human individuals. Study-level findings and limits: The sole specimen, blood, was sampled, and tissue repertoires likely differ. Several donors showed sharing of roughly 5% of naive CD4 clonotypes. Clonotypes not shared had lower generation probabilities than those common to all four donors. Clonotype sharing among donors likely depends on sequencing depth.

The naive CD8 subset, CD45RO-negative cells positively selected for CCR7, excluded terminally differentiated effector memory CD45RA+ cells. The CDR3 is 19 amino acids. Germline V gives CDR1 SEHNR, CDR2 FQNEAQ (reference sequence). The V segment lost 5 bases and the J segment 7 bases; nucleotides outside the gene matches: 20. As for this clone: The target antigen is unknown.

Measured with immunoSEQ multiplex PCR; TCRdb has only the in-frame clones, and not every one. The sample records some 2,000,000 clones, over 85% being singletons. This chain uses TRBV7-9 with TRBJ1-6; 7 bases line up with TRBD1. This sequence originates from a man aged 18-30 years in good health. Material: naive CD8+ T cells sorted from blood. The CDR3 sequence: CASSPPRPPLQGPNSPLHF. The CDR3 region has the DNA TGTGCCAGCAGCCCCCCCCGGCCACCATTACAGGGGCCGAATTCACCCCTCCACTTT.